This TCR beta chain was obtained from a study of PD-1 blockade in classical Hodgkin lymphoma. Regarding the study as a whole: Newly diagnosed patients were reported to exhibit reduced baseline TCR diversity relative to healthy donors.

Time point noted: cycle 4 day 1 (C4D1), after 6 weeks of nivolumab. Each patient relapsed following autologous stem cell transplantation, and prior brentuximab vedotin exposure differed. As concerns this clone: The antigen remains unidentified.

This CDR3 region has 14 residues. Trimming stripped 3 bases from V and 2 bases from J, with 11 bases between. Germline V gene lookup returns CDR1 LNHDA and CDR2 SQIVND (reference sequence). The method was immunoSEQ multiplex PCR; TCRdb's version includes in-frame clones alone and lacks a portion of them. The sample lists some 100,000 clones; roughly 91% were seen once. This receptor was taken from a human donor with classical Hodgkin lymphoma. The sequences come from peripheral blood mononuclear cells (PBMCs), collected before the fourth cycle of nivolumab. The chain employs TRBV19 and TRBJ2-7, with unresolved D. The CDR3 loop is CASSMGGPAYEQYF. Here the CDR3 DNA reads TGTGCCAGTAGTATGGGCGGCCCGGCCTACGAGCAGTACTTC.